These T cell receptor beta chains were read from a single sample in a study of CD8 T cells in ankylosing spondylitis. Using its own MiXCR run on the 5' RACE reads, TCRdb lists one record per CDR3 protein. Of about 800,000 distinct CDR3 sequences in the sample, approximately 10% were seen once. The sequencing input was blood, either unsorted or a sorted T cell fraction (not recorded which). These receptors originate from a male donor with ankylosing spondylitis. Both conserved end residues are part of each CDR3. A D gene is named only where the DNA matches it firmly. The size field is filled for only some rows; it gives once, few, many or a size class.

TGCGCCAGCAGCATCCTAGCGGGAGCTGGGAATGAGCAGTTCTTC | CASSILAGAGNEQFF | TRBD2 | many | TRBJ2-1 | TRBV5-1
TGTGCCACCCAAGGGTGGGTGGACGAGCAGTACTTC | CATQGWVDEQYF | NA | NA | TRBJ2-7 | TRBV28
TGTGCCAGCAGCATAGCCCCGGGAGGAGACACTGAAGCTTTCTTT | CASSIAPGGDTEAFF | NA | few | TRBJ1-1 | TRBV7-6
TGCAGTGCCGTAAGCCACTATGGCTACACCTTC | CSAVSHYGYTF | NA | many | TRBJ1-2 | TRBV20-1
TGTGCCAGCAGCGTAGTTTCGGGGGGCTACGAGCAGTACTTC | CASSVVSGGYEQYF | TRBD2 | few | TRBJ2-7 | TRBV9
TGTGCCAGCGGTGGGCAGGGGACCTACGAGCAGTACTTC | CASGGQGTYEQYF | NA | many | TRBJ2-7 | TRBV12-3/TRBV12-4
TGCAGTGCCCGACGGACATCCTACGAGCAGTACTTC | CSARRTSYEQYF | NA | many | TRBJ2-7 | TRBV20-1
TGTGCCAGCAGCAAATTAAGGCCCGTCCCAGCTAACTATGGCTACACCTTC | CASSKLRPVPANYGYTF | NA | few | TRBJ1-2 | TRBV21-1
TGCAGTGCTAGAGCTACTAGGGCCACAGATACGCAGTATTTT | CSARATRATDTQYF | NA | NA | TRBJ2-3 | TRBV20-1
TGTGCCAGCAGCCAAGATCCCGCGGCGAACACCGGGGAGCTGTTTTTT | CASSQDPAANTGELFF | NA | NA | TRBJ2-2 | TRBV4-2
TGTGCCAGCAGTTTACATTCCTATGACAGGGGCACCGGGGAGCTGTTTTTT | CASSLHSYDRGTGELFF | TRBD1 | NA | TRBJ2-2 | TRBV7-2
TGTGCCAGCAGACTAAGGGGTTTGAACACTGAAGCTTTCTTT | CASRLRGLNTEAFF | NA | many | TRBJ1-1 | TRBV12-3/TRBV12-4
TGCAGCGTGGCTGGACGTATGACAGTGCACACTGAAGCTTTCTTT | CSVAGRMTVHTEAFF | NA | NA | TRBJ1-1 | TRBV29-1
TGCGGGGTCTCGTCTGGGGCCAACGTCCTGACTTTC | CGVSSGANVLTF | NA | few | TRBJ2-6 | TRBV29-1
TGTGCCAGCAGTTTTCTCGTCTCCGGCGGGGCCCACGACCATGAGCAGTTCTTC | CASSFLVSGGAHDHEQFF | NA | NA | TRBJ2-1 | TRBV12-3/TRBV12-4
TGCGCCAGCAGCTCGGACAGCCAAGGGGATACGCAGTATTTT | CASSSDSQGDTQYF | NA | many | TRBJ2-3 | TRBV5-1
TGTGCCAGCAGTTATCACAGGGGGCTGGCTGAGACCCAGTACTTC | CASSYHRGLAETQYF | TRBD1 | many | TRBJ2-5 | TRBV12-3/TRBV12-4
TGTGCCAGCAGCTTAGCGGGGGGATACGATACGCAGTATTTT | CASSLAGGYDTQYF | TRBD2 | NA | TRBJ2-3 | TRBV5-6
TGTGCCATCAGTGAGGGGACTATCTACGAGCAGTACTTC | CAISEGTIYEQYF | TRBD2 | few | TRBJ2-7 | TRBV10-3
TGTGCCAGCAGTACCCGGGAAAGCTCCTACAATGAGCAGTTCTTC | CASSTRESSYNEQFF | NA | few | TRBJ2-1 | TRBV2
TGCGCCAGCAGCCGAGGCCCGGGGGGTTCCTACAACGAGCAGTTCTTC | CASSRGPGGSYNEQFF | TRBD2 | NA | TRBJ2-1 | TRBV4-3
TGCGCCAGCAGCTTGGAGGGTGGCACAGATACGCAGTATTTT | CASSLEGGTDTQYF | NA | many | TRBJ2-3 | TRBV5-1
TGTGCCAGCAGCCAACGACGACAGATTGAAGCTTTCTTT | CASSQRRQIEAFF | NA | few | TRBJ1-1 | TRBV4-2
TGTGCCAGCAGTCTCCACCGACAGGCTGGGGCCAACGTCCTGACTTTC | CASSLHRQAGANVLTF | NA | NA | TRBJ2-6 | TRBV6-1
TGTGCCACCAGCCGAGTAAAGAGTCTCGGGGGTGAAAAACTGTTTTTT | CATSRVKSLGGEKLFF | NA | NA | TRBJ1-4 | TRBV15
TGTGCCAGCAGCCCGCGGGGACGGATGAACACTGAAGCTTTCTTT | CASSPRGRMNTEAFF | NA | NA | TRBJ1-1 | TRBV13
TGCAGTGCCGGAGAGGGGTTCGGAAACACCATATATTTT | CSAGEGFGNTIYF | NA | NA | TRBJ1-3 | TRBV20-1
TGCAGTGCTCCCGGGACAGGGGTTGGGTACGAGCAGTACTTC | CSAPGTGVGYEQYF | TRBD1 | many | TRBJ2-7 | TRBV20-1
TGTGCCAGCAGCTTGGCTCGGGGGCTCCGATACACCGGGGAGCTGTTTTTT | CASSLARGLRYTGELFF | NA | few | TRBJ2-2 | TRBV5-6
TGCAGTGCTAAGCAGGATCGATACAATGAGCAGTTCTTC | CSAKQDRYNEQFF | NA | NA | TRBJ2-1 | TRBV20-1
TGTGCCAGCGGCGATTGGGGTAGGGGCTACACCTTC | CASGDWGRGYTF | NA | NA | TRBJ1-2 | TRBV12-3/TRBV12-4
TGTGCCAGCAGTCCCCTAGCGGGGGCGCTTCGAGAGCAGTTCTTC | CASSPLAGALREQFF | TRBD2 | NA | TRBJ2-1 | TRBV6-2/TRBV6-3
TGCAGTGCTGAGGGGACCATCTTCAATGAGCAGTTCTTC | CSAEGTIFNEQFF | NA | many | TRBJ2-1 | TRBV20-1
TGTGCCAGCTCACCAAGAGTAAGGGGCTCCACAGATACGCAGTATTTT | CASSPRVRGSTDTQYF | NA | few | TRBJ2-3 | TRBV18